The 29 T cell receptor beta chains below were found in one sample sequenced in a study of blood T cell repertoires in COVID-19. Clones were sequenced by immunoSEQ multiplex PCR, and TCRdb holds only the in-frame ones, with some missing. The sample carries about 120,000 clones, about 83% recorded once. Sequencing was performed on PBMCs or T cells enriched from blood (not recorded which). These receptors all come from a woman aged 25-40 years who had recovered from COVID-19.

This clone showed up just a few times. CDR3 loop: CASTKWGTDTGELFF. CDR3 in DNA: TGCGCCAGCACGAAGTGGGGCACGGACACCGGGGAGCTGTTTTTT. The J gene is TRBJ2-2, the V gene TRBV5-1; possible D gene TRBD1, 5 bases. Germline CDR1 reads SGHRS; CDR2 reads YFSETQ. The CDR3 totals 15 residues. V was cut by 6 bases and J by 3 bases, with 15 bases left in between.

V usage is TRBV7-3 and J usage is TRBJ1-1; D gene uncertain. Trimming pared 5 bases from V and 6 bases from J, leaving 22 bases between. CDR3 length: 16 amino acids. Germline assignment: CDR1 SGHTA and CDR2 FQGTGA. In DNA form, the CDR3 reads TGTGCCAGCAGCCCGTCGACCGGGGTCGGCAGCGCTGAAGCTTTCTTT. Translated, it gives CASSPSTGVGSAEAFF.

The chain couples TRBV7-2 to TRBJ2-1; 13 bases align to TRBD2. CDR3 size: 17 residues. Trimming cost V 5 bases and J 4 bases; bases outside gene matches: 8. Germline-derived CDR1 and CDR2 are SGHTA and FQGNSA. In nucleotides, the CDR3 is TGTGCCAGCAGCCACAGACTAGCGGGAGGATCTTACAATGAGCAGTTCTTC. It translates to CASSHRLAGGSYNEQFF.

The genes are TRBV2 and TRBJ2-2; 7 bases fit TRBD1. Trimming removed 7 bases from V and 4 bases from J; junction bases left unmatched: 6. Germline CDR1 reads SNHLY; CDR2 reads FYNNEI. The CDR3 runs to 14 residues. CDR3 sequence reads: CASTRQGLTGELFF. In DNA form, the CDR3 reads TGTGCCAGCACCAGACAGGGCCTCACCGGGGAGCTGTTTTTT.

The rearrangement uses TRBV9 and TRBJ2-2; 8 bases agree with TRBD2. The CDR3 runs 18 residues. Germline trimming cut 0 bases from V and 6 bases from J; bases unmatched to any gene: 13. From germline, CDR1 is SGDLS and CDR2 YYNGEE. CDR3 sequence (DNA): TGTGCCAGCAGCGTAGGCGAACGTCCAGCGGGAGTGTCCGGGGAGCTGTTTTTT. Its protein is CASSVGERPAGVSGELFF.

This sequence joins TRBV5-4 and TRBJ1-5, with 8 nucleotides matching TRBD1. The V segment lost 3 bases and the J segment 3 bases; nucleotides outside the gene matches: 5. This CDR3 contains 15 residues. Germline V gene sequence: CDR1 SGHNT, CDR2 YYREEE (reference sequence). As DNA, the CDR3 is TGTGCCAGCAGCTCGGGGACAGGTTTCAATCAGCCCCAGCATTTT. Encoded protein: CASSSGTGFNQPQHF.

The chain combines TRBV4-2 with TRBJ1-1, with D possibly matching TRBD1 (5 bases). Per germline, CDR1 LGHNA and CDR2 YNFKEQ. The CDR3 spans 15 residues. Trimming shortened V by 0 bases and J by 1 base, and 9 bases separated the two germline ends. The CDR3 nucleotides are TGTGCCAGCAGCCAAGAAATAGGGGCGAACACTGAAGCTTTCTTT. This sequence encodes CASSQEIGANTEAFF.

The CDR3 DNA is TGTGCCAGCGAGGGACTAGCGATCTACAATGAGCAGTTCTTC. This translates into CASEGLAIYNEQFF. The chain carries TRBV6-5 and TRBJ2-1; 10 bases match TRBD2. Germline trimming cut 8 bases from V and 3 bases from J; bases unmatched to any gene: 4. Per the germline V gene, CDR1 is MNHEY and CDR2 is SVGAGI. This CDR3 spans 14 amino acids.

This clone was detected only once. J is TRBJ1-2 and V is TRBV4-3, with D perhaps TRBD1 (5 bases). The germline gives CDR1 LGHNA, CDR2 YSLEER. V gave up 0 bases and J gave up 4 bases, with 12 bases separating them. CDR3 length: 15 amino acids. The CDR3 here is CASSQDPRASYGYTF. Here the CDR3 DNA reads TGCGCCAGCAGCCAAGATCCCAGGGCGAGCTATGGCTACACCTTC.

The CDR3 protein is CASSHTLSRPPGAGELFF. The CDR3 bases are TGCGCCAGCAGCCACACCCTCTCTCGTCCCCCGGGAGCCGGGGAGCTGTTTTTT. The chain joins TRBV4-1 to TRBJ2-2, with D possibly being TRBD2 (6 bases). This CDR3 is built from 18 residues. V was cut by 3 bases and J by 6 bases, with 23 bases left in between. CDR1 is MGHRA, CDR2 YSYEKL, per germline.

This CDR3 reads CASSLAAGSAIPEAFF. CDR3 in DNA: TGTGCCAGCAGCCTTGCGGCCGGGAGTGCGATCCCTGAAGCTTTCTTT. The rearrangement joins TRBV5-5 to TRBJ1-1; no clear D gene. The germline CDR1 and CDR2 sequences are SGHKS and YYEKEE (reference sequence). This CDR3 has 16 amino acids. Trimming pared 4 bases from V and 6 bases from J, leaving 22 bases between.

The V gene is TRBV7-6, the J gene TRBJ1-3; D unclear. V lost 5 bases and J 1 base, leaving 9 bases between the germline ends. Germline CDR1 SGHVS, CDR2 FNYEAQ. The CDR3 is 14 residues long. The CDR3 region is CASSRSRSGNTIYF. CDR3 sequence (DNA): TGTGCCAGCAGCCGTAGCCGGTCTGGAAACACCATATATTTT.

This chain links TRBV4-3 with TRBJ2-2; 10 bases agree with TRBD2. The V gene's germline CDR1 is LGHNA and CDR2 YSLEER. This CDR3 region has 18 residues. The V segment lost 0 bases and the J segment 6 bases; nucleotides outside the gene matches: 10. The CDR3 region is CASSQDIAGGRGAGELFF. DNA of the CDR3: TGCGCCAGCAGCCAAGATATAGCGGGAGGCCGGGGGGCCGGGGAGCTGTTTTTT.

V gene TRBV7-9 combines with J gene TRBJ1-1, with 7 bases aligning to TRBD1. V shed 10 bases and J 3 bases; nucleotides not matched to a gene: 8. The CDR3 runs 13 residues. CDR1 and CDR2 from the germline V gene are SEHNR and FQNEAQ (reference sequence). For the CDR3, the DNA is TGTGCCACCAGACCGGGACAGCACACTGAAGCTTTCTTT. It yields the protein CATRPGQHTEAFF.

The chain joins TRBV5-6 to TRBJ1-1; tentatively, D is TRBD1 (6 bases). This CDR3 contains 13 residues. Germline V gene lookup returns CDR1 SGHDT and CDR2 YYEEEE. V lost 9 bases and J lost 0, with 12 bases in between. CDR3 in DNA: TGTGCCACCCAAAGGACAGTGAACACTGAAGCTTTCTTT. It is translated as CATQRTVNTEAFF.

This chain links TRBV2 with TRBJ2-4; 14 positions match TRBD2. With V trimmed by 5 bases and J by 6 bases, 3 bases remained unmatched. The CDR3 extends over 15 amino acids. Germline values: CDR1 SNHLY, CDR2 FYNNEI. This CDR3 reads CASSRLAGGVNIQYF. The CDR3 bases are TGTGCCAGCAGTCGACTAGCGGGAGGGGTAAACATTCAGTACTTC.

This clone was detected only once. The rearrangement joins TRBV7-9 to TRBJ2-3; D perhaps matches TRBD1 (7 bases). Germline CDR1 is SEHNR and CDR2 is FQNEAQ (reference sequence). Between the trimmed V and J ends, which lost 4 bases and 4 bases, there was a span of 15 bases. The CDR3 has 15 amino acids. CDR3 sequence (DNA): TGTGCCAGCAGCTCCGATGACAGGGAGGCAGATACGCAGTATTTT. It codes for CASSSDDREADTQYF.

CDR3 DNA sequence: TGTGCCAGCAGCCTACCGGGACAGGGTATTCAGCCCCAGCATTTT. Its translation is CASSLPGQGIQPQHF. The chain couples TRBV7-2 to TRBJ1-5; 9 bases map to TRBD1. The V gene end was trimmed by 5 bases and the J gene end by 6 bases; junction bases not matched to a gene: 8. The CDR3 is made up of 15 amino acids. CDR1 and CDR2 from the germline V gene are SGHTA and FQGNSA.

This chain connects TRBV2 to TRBJ1-2; D not certain. V dropped 1 base and J dropped 8 bases, with 8 bases sitting between them. The germline V gene encodes CDR1 SNHLY and CDR2 FYNNEI. The CDR3 consists of 12 residues. CDR3 loop: CASSEGEGGYTF. CDR3 bases: TGTGCCAGCAGTGAAGGGGAGGGAGGCTACACCTTC.

The genes are TRBV6-5 and TRBJ2-1; no clear D gene. Trimming pared 4 bases from V and 0 bases from J, leaving 10 bases between. CDR1 and CDR2 (germline): MNHEY, SVGAGI. CDR3 length: 15 amino acids. The CDR3 region has the DNA TGTGCCAGCAGTTCCCCAGCGAGCTCCTACAATGAGCAGTTCTTC. Its protein is CASSSPASSYNEQFF.

The gene calls are TRBV21-1 and TRBJ2-5; TRBD2 is taken as the D call from the table, unchecked against the DNA. TRBV21-1 constitutes a pseudogene. The CDR3 covers 10 residues. The CDR3 DNA reads as TGTGCCAGCAGTAACGAGGCCCAGTACTTC. Translated: CASSNEAQYF.

This chain joins TRBV7-8 and TRBJ2-2; 8 bases are shared with TRBD2. Germline CDR1 reads SGHVS; CDR2 reads FQNEAQ. This CDR3 has 16 amino acids. Unmatched junction bases numbered 7, after V lost 1 base and J lost 6 bases. This CDR3 is CASSLVRTSKAGELFF. The DNA of the CDR3 is TGTGCCAGCAGCTTAGTGCGGACTAGCAAGGCCGGGGAGCTGTTTTTT.

The CDR3 protein is CASYRPGTGYNEQFF. The CDR3 bases are TGTGCCAGCTACAGACCTGGGACAGGGTACAATGAGCAGTTCTTC. This chain connects TRBV11-1 to TRBJ2-1; 9 bases fit TRBD1. Germline CDR1 is SGHAT and CDR2 is FQDESV (reference sequence). CDR3 size: 15 residues. J lost 4 bases, V lost 8 bases, and 9 bases had no gene match.

V usage is TRBV7-3 and J usage is TRBJ2-2, with 10 bases fitting TRBD2. This CDR3 has 16 amino acids. Germline-derived CDR1 and CDR2 are SGHTA and FQGTGA. J lost 5 bases, V lost 2 bases, and 5 bases had no gene match. The CDR3 DNA follows: TGTGCCAGCAGCTTAGGTAGCGGGAGGTATACCGGGGAGCTGTTTTTT. Translating gives CASSLGSGRYTGELFF.

The chain links TRBV30 to TRBJ1-6; TRBD1 is a possible D gene (5 bases). The germline gives CDR1 GTSNPN, CDR2 SVGIG (reference sequence). Between the trimmed V and J ends, which lost 4 bases and 1 base, there was a span of 14 bases. This CDR3 region has 16 residues. For the CDR3, the DNA is TGTGCCTGGAAAACGGGGGGGGTGTCCTATAATTCACCCCTCCACTTT. The encoded protein is CAWKTGGVSYNSPLHF.

This clone was seen once. V gene TRBV25-1 combines with J gene TRBJ2-1, with 7 bases aligning to TRBD1. Germline V gene data show CDR1 as MGHDK and CDR2 as SYGVNS. CDR3 length: 16 amino acids. V shed 4 bases and J 2 bases; nucleotides not matched to a gene: 8. The CDR3 loop reads CASSGEQGPAYNEQFF. In DNA form, the CDR3 reads TGTGCCAGCAGTGGGGAACAGGGGCCGGCCTACAATGAGCAGTTCTTC.

Here the CDR3 reads CASSHRSGSGSETQYF. The CDR3 region has the DNA TGCGCCAGCAGCCATCGTAGCGGGAGTGGTTCGGAGACCCAGTACTTC. The chain employs TRBV4-3 and TRBJ2-5; 9 nucleotides line up with TRBD2. CDR1 and CDR2 (germline): LGHNA, YSLEER. The CDR3 covers 16 residues. Trimming cost V 3 bases and J 5 bases; bases outside gene matches: 10.

The chain employs TRBV4-1 and TRBJ1-4; D perhaps matches TRBD1 (6 bases). CDR1 is MGHRA, CDR2 YSYEKL, per germline. The V and J ends lost 4 bases and 4 bases respectively, with 10 bases between them. This CDR3 spans 14 amino acids. CDR3 residues: CASSPQGVNEKLFF. DNA of the CDR3: TGCGCCAGCAGCCCACAGGGCGTTAATGAAAAACTGTTTTTT.

The chain is built from TRBV5-4 and TRBJ2-2; D remains ambiguous. Trimming pared 2 bases from V and 0 bases from J, leaving 14 bases between. Germline CDR1 is SGHNT and CDR2 is YYREEE (reference sequence). The CDR3 is 17 residues long. CDR3 coding DNA: TGTGCCAGCAGCTTCCCACAGAACTCGCCGAACACCGGGGAGCTGTTTTTT. It specifies CASSFPQNSPNTGELFF.